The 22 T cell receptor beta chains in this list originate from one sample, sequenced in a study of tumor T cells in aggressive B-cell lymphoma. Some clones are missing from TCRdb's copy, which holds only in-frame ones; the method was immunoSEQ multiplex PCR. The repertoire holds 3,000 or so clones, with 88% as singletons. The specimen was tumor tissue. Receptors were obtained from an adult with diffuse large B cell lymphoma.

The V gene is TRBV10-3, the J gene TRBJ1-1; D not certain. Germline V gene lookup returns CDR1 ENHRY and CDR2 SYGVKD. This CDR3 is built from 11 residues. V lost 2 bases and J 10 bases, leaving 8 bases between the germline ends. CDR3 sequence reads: CAISERGPAFF. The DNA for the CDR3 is TGTGCCATCAGTGAGAGAGGGCCAGCTTTCTTT.

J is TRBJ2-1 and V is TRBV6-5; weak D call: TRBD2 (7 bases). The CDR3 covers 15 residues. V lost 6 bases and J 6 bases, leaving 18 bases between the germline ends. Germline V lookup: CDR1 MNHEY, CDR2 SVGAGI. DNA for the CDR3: TGTGCCAGCAGCCCTCTGGAAGGGGGGGGCAATGAGCAGTTCTTC. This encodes CASSPLEGGGNEQFF.

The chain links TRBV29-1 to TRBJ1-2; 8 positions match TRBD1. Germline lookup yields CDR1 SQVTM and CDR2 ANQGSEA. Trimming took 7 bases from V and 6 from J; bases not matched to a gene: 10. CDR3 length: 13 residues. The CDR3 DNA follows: TGCAGCGCTGGGACAGGTTGGGGGGATGGCTACACCTTC. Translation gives CSAGTGWGDGYTF.

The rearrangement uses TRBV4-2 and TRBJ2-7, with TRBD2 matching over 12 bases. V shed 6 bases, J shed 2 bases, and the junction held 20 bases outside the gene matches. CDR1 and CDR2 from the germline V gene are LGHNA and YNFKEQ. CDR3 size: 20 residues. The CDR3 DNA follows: TGTGCCAGCAGTCATGATGGACTAGCGGGAAAAGGAGGGAACCCCTACGAGCAGTACTTC. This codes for CASSHDGLAGKGGNPYEQYF.

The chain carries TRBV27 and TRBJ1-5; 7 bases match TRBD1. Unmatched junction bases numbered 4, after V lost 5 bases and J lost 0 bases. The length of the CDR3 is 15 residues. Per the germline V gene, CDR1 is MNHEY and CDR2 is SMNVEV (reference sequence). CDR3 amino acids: CASSRQGYSNQPQHF. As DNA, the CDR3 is TGTGCCAGCAGTCGACAGGGATATAGCAATCAGCCCCAGCATTTT.

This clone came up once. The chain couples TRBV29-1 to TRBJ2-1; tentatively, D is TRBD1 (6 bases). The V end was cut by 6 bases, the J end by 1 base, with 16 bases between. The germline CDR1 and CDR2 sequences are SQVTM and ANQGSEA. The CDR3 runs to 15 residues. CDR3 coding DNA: TGCAGCGTGGGGCCCAGGGGTATATCCTACAATGAGCAGTTCTTC. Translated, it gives CSVGPRGISYNEQFF.

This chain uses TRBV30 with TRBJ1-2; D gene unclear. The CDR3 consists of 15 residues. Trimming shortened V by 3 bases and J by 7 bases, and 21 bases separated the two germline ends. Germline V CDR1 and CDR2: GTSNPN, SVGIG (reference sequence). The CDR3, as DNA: TGTGCCTGGAGCGCATACAGCGGCAGCAAATTTGGCTACACCTTC. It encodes CAWSAYSGSKFGYTF.

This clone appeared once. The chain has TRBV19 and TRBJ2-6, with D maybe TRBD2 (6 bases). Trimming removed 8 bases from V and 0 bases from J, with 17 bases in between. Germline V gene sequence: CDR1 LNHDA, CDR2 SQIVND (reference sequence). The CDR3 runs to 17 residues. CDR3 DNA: TGTGCCAGTCGCGGCGGAGGGGCCTCCTCTGGGGCCAACGTCCTGACTTTC. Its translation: CASRGGGASSGANVLTF.

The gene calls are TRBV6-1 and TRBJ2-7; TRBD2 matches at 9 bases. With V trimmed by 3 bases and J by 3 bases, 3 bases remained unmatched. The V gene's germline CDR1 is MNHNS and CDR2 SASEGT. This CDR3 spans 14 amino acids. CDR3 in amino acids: CASSEASGDYEQYF. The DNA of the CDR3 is TGTGCCAGCAGTGAGGCTAGCGGGGACTACGAGCAGTACTTC.

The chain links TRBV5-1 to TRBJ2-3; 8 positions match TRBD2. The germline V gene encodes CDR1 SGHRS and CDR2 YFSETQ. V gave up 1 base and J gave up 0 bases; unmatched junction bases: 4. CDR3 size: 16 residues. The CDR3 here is CASSLRRGGSTDTQYF. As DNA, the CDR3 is TGCGCCAGCAGCTTGAGACGGGGGGGGAGCACAGATACGCAGTATTTT.

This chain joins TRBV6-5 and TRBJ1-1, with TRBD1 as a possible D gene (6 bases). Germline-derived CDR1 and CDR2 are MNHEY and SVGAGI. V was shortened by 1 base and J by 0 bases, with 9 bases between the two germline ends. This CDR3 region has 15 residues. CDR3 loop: CASSYYRAMNTEAFF. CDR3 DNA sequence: TGTGCCAGCAGTTACTACAGGGCTATGAACACTGAAGCTTTCTTT.

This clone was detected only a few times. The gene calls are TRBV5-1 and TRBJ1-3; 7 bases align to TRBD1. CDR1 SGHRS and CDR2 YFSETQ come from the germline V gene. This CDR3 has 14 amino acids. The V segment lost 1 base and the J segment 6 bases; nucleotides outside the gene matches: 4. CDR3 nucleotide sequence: TGCGCCAGCAGCTTGAGGGGGCGCGAAAACACCATATATTTT. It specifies CASSLRGRENTIYF.

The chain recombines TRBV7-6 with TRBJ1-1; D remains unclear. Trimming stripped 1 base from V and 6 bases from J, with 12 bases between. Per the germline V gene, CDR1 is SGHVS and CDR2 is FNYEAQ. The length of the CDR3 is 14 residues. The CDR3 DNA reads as TGTGCCAGCAGCTTAGGGACGGGGAGGTCTGAAGCTTTCTTT. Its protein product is CASSLGTGRSEAFF.

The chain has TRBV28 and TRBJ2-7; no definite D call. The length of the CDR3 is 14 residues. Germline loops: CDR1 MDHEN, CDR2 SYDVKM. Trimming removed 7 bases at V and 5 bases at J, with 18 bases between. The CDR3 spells CASTRYSTPHEQYF. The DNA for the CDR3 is TGTGCCAGCACCCGATACTCGACTCCCCACGAGCAGTACTTC.

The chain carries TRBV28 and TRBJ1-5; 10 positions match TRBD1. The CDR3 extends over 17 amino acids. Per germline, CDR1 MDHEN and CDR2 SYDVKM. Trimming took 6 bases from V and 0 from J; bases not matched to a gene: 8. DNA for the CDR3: TGTGCCAGCAGATCACCGGGACAGGGGCTTAGCAATCAGCCCCAGCATTTT. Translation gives CASRSPGQGLSNQPQHF.

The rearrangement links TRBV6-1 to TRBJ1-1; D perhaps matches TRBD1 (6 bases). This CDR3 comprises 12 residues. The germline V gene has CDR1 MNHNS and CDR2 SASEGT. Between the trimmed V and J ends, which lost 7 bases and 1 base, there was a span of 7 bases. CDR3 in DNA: TGTGCCAGCAAGACAGGGAACACTGAAGCTTTCTTT. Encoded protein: CASKTGNTEAFF.

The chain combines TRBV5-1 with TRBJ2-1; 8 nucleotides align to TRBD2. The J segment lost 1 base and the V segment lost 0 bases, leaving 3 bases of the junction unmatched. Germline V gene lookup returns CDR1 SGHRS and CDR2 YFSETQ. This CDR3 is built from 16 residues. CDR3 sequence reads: CASSLASGRSYNEQFF. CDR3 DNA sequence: TGCGCCAGCAGCTTGGCCAGCGGGAGATCCTACAATGAGCAGTTCTTC.

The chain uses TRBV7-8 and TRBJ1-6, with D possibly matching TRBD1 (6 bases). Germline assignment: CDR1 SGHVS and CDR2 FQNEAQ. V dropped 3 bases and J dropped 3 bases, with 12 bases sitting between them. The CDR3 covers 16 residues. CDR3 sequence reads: CASSFSGTNYNSPLHF. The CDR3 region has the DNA TGTGCCAGCAGCTTCTCCGGGACAAACTATAATTCACCCCTCCACTTT.

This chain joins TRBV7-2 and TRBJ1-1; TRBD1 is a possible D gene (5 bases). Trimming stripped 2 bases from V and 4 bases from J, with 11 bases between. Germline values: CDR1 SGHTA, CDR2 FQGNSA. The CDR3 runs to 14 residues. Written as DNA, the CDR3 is TGTGCCAGCAGCTTACAGGGTTCGGGCACTGAAGCTTTCTTT. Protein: CASSLQGSGTEAFF. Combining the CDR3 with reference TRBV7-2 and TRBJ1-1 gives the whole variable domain GAGVSQSPSNKVTEKGKDVELRCDPISGHTALYWYRQSLGQGLEFLIYFQGNSAPDKSGLPSDRFSAERTGGSVSTLTIQRTQQEDSAVYLCASSLQGSGTEAFFGQGTRLTVV.

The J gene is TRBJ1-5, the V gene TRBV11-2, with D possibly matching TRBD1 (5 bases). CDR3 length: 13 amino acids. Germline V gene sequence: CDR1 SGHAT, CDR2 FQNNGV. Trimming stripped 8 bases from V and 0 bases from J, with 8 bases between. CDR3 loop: CASGAYSNQPQHF. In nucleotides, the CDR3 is TGTGCCAGCGGGGCTTATAGCAATCAGCCCCAGCATTTT.

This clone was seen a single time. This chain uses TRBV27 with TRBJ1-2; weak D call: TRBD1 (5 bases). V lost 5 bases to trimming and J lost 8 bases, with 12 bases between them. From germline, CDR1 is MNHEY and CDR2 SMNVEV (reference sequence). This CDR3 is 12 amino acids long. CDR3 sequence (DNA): TGTGCCAGCAGTACAAACGGGGGGGGCTACACCTTC. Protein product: CASSTNGGGYTF.

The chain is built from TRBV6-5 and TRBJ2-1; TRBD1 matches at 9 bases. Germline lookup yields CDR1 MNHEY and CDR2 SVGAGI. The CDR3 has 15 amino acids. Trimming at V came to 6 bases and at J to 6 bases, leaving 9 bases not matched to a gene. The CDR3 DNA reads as TGTGCCAGCAGCCCGCACAGGGGGCGATCCAATGAGCAGTTCTTC. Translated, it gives CASSPHRGRSNEQFF.